The 10 T cell receptor beta chains in this list originate from one sample, sequenced in a study of T-cell reconstitution after alpha-beta-depleted transplantation in children. Unique molecular identifiers featured in how the TCRbeta library was prepared. TCRdb reprocessed the PCR reads with MiXCR, giving one entry per CDR3 protein. The sample has under 350,000 distinct CDR3 sequences; nearly 10% are singletons. This specimen was PBMCs from the stem cell graft donor, taken from the stem cell graft. The source is a human donor who donated a stem cell graft to a child with SCID.

This clonotype was counted only a few times. This chain joins TRBV12-3 or TRBV12-4 and TRBJ2-7; the D is unclear. Trimming pared 4 bases from V and 2 bases from J, leaving 9 bases between. The CDR3 spans 13 residues. CDR3 in amino acids: CASSSDTAYEQYF. The CDR3 DNA reads TGTGCCAGCAGTTCCGACACAGCCTACGAGCAGTACTTC.

This chain links TRBV7-8 with TRBJ2-2; TRBD1 is a possible D gene (5 bases). The CDR3 totals 15 residues. Between the trimmed V and J ends, which lost 10 bases and 5 bases, there was a span of 20 bases. Germline CDR1 is SGHVS and CDR2 is FQNEAQ. The CDR3 loop reads CAMRPGPGITGELFF. The CDR3 coding sequence is TGTGCCATGAGACCCGGGCCAGGGATTACCGGGGAGCTGTTTTTT.

This clonotype was detected ten times or more. The chain links TRBV5-1 to TRBJ1-1; maybe TRBD1 (5 bases). The germline gives CDR1 SGHRS, CDR2 YFSETQ. The CDR3 covers 14 residues. Trimming took 4 bases from V and 5 from J, leaving 15 bases between them. The CDR3 coding sequence is TGCGCCAGCAGCCCCCGGGGGGGATATACTGAAGCTTTCTTT. It codes for CASSPRGGYTEAFF. Full variable domain (rest looked up from reference TRBV5-1 and TRBJ1-1): KAGVTQTPRYLIKTRGQQVTLSCSPISGHRSVSWYQQTPGQGLQFLFEYFSETQRNKGNFPGRFSGRQFSNSRSEMNVSTLELGDSALYLCASSPRGGYTEAFFGQGTRLTVV.

A few counts support this clonotype. The gene calls are TRBV6-5 and TRBJ2-3; 7 positions match TRBD1. The CDR3 loop spans 11 amino acids. CDR1 and CDR2 from the germline V gene are MNHEY and SVGAGI. CDR3 bases: TGTGCGACAGGGAGAGCAGATACGCAGTATTTT. Its protein is CATGRADTQYF.

The chain has TRBV11-2 and TRBJ1-6; D gene unclear. CDR3 length: 14 amino acids. V lost 0 bases and J 5 bases, leaving 5 bases between the germline ends. CDR1 is SGHAT and CDR2 is FQNNGV in the germline V gene. CDR3 amino acids: CASSLDAHNSPLHF. CDR3 nucleotides: TGTGCCAGCAGCTTAGATGCCCATAATTCACCCCTCCACTTT.

This clonotype was recorded a few times. The chain recombines TRBV12-3 or TRBV12-4 with TRBJ2-7, with 9 bases matching TRBD1. The CDR3 loop spans 17 amino acids. Trimming took 2 bases from V and 4 from J; bases not matched to a gene: 12. CDR3 DNA sequence: TGTGCCAGCAGTTTATGGGTCCAGGGCGGACAGGGGTACGAGCAGTACTTC. Translating gives CASSLWVQGGQGYEQYF.

The V and J genes are TRBV2 and TRBJ2-3, with 9 bases that match TRBD2. This CDR3 is built from 16 residues. Germline values: CDR1 SNHLY, CDR2 FYNNEI. The V segment lost 1 base and the J segment 1 base; nucleotides outside the gene matches: 3. The CDR3 DNA reads as TGTGCCAGCAGTGAAGACAGGACTAGCGGCACAGATACGCAGTATTTT. Translated, it gives CASSEDRTSGTDTQYF.

Only a few counts were recorded for this clonotype. This chain joins TRBV6-4 and TRBJ2-7, with D possibly being TRBD1 or TRBD2 (6 bases each). Trimming left V 3 bases short and J 2 bases short, with 11 bases between. There are 14 residues in the CDR3. CDR1 is MRHNA and CDR2 is SNTAGT in the germline V gene. The CDR3 reads CASSEGGPPYEQYF. The CDR3 DNA follows: TGTGCCAGCAGTGAAGGGGGGCCCCCCTACGAGCAGTACTTC.

The rearrangement uses TRBV7-9 and TRBJ2-2, with D perhaps being TRBD1 or TRBD2 (6 bases each). With 5 bases removed from V and 0 bases from J, the gap between germline ends came to 13 bases. The CDR3 consists of 16 residues. Germline values: CDR1 SEHNR, CDR2 FQNEAQ (reference sequence). The CDR3 is CASSHRDSSNTGELFF. The DNA for the CDR3 is TGTGCCAGCAGCCACAGGGACTCATCGAACACCGGGGAGCTGTTTTTT.

This clonotype was recorded many times. The chain links TRBV13 to TRBJ2-7, with D possibly TRBD1 on 5 matching bases. Trimming shortened V by 5 bases and J by 3 bases, and 14 bases separated the two germline ends. This CDR3 spans 14 amino acids. In germline, CDR1 is PRHDT, CDR2 FYEKMQ (reference sequence). In nucleotides, the CDR3 is TGTGCCAGCAGCAGAACCCTGGACAACTACGAGCAGTACTTC. It translates to CASSRTLDNYEQYF. Looking up the rest from reference TRBV13 and TRBJ2-7 gives the full variable domain: AAGVIQSPRHLIKEKRETATLKCYPIPRHDTVYWYQQGPGQDPQFLISFYEKMQSDKGSIPDRFSAQQFSDYHSELNMSSLELGDSALYFCASSRTLDNYEQYFGPGTRLTVT.